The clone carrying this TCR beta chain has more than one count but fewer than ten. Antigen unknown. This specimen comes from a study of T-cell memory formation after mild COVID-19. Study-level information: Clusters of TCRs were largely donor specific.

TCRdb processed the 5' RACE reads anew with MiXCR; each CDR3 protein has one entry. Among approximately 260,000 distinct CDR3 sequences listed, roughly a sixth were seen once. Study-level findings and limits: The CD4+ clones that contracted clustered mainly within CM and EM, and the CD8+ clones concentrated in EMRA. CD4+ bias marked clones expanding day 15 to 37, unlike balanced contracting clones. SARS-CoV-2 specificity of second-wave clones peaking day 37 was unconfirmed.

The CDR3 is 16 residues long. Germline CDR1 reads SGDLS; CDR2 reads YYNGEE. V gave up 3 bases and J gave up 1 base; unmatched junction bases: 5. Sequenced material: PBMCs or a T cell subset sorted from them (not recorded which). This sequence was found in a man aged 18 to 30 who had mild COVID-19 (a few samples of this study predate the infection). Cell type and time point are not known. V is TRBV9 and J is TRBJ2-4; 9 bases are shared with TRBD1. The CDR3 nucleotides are TGTGCCAGCAGCGCCGGGACAGGGTGGGCCAAAAACATTCAGTACTTC. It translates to CASSAGTGWAKNIQYF.